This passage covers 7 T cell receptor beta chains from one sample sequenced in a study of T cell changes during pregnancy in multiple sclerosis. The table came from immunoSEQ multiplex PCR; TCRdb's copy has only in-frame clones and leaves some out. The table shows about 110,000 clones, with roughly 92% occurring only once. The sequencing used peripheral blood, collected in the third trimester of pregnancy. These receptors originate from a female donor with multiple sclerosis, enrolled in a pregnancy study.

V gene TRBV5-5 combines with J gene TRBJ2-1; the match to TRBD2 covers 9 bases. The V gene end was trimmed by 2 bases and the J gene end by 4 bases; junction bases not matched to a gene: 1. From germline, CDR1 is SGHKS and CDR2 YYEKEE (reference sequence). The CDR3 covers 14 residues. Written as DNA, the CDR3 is TGTGCCAGCAGCTTAAGCGGGGGGTACAATGAGCAGTTCTTC. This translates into CASSLSGGYNEQFF.

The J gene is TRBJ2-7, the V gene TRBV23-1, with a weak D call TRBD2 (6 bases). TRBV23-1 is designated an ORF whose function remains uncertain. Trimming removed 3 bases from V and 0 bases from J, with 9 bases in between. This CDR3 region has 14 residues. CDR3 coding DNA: TGCGCCAGCAGTCAGTACGGGAGCTCCTACGAGCAGTACTTC. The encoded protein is CASSQYGSSYEQYF.

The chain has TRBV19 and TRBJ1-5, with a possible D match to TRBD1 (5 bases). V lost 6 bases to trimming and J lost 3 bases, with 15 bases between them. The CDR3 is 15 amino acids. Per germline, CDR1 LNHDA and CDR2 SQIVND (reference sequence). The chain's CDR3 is CASSGGGGDNQPQHF. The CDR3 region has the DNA TGTGCCAGTAGCGGGGGGGGAGGAGACAATCAGCCCCAGCATTTT.

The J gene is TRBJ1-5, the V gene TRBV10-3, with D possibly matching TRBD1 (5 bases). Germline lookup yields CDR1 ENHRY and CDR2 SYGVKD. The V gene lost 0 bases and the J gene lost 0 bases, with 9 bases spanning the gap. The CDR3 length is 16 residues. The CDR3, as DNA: TGTGCCATCAGTGAGTCGACAGAGTATAGCAATCAGCCCCAGCATTTT. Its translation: CAISESTEYSNQPQHF.

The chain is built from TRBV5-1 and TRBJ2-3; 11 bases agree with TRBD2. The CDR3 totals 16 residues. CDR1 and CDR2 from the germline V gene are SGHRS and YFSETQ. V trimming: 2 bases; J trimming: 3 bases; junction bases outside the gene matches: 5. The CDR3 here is CASSFGSGRATDTQYF. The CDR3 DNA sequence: TGCGCCAGCAGCTTCGGTAGCGGGAGGGCGACAGATACGCAGTATTTT.

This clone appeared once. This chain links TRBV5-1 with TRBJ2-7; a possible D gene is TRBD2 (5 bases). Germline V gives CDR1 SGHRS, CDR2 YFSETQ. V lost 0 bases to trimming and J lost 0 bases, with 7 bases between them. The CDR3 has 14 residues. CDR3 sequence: CASSLETTSYEQYF. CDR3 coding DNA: TGCGCCAGCAGCTTGGAGACTACCTCCTACGAGCAGTACTTC.

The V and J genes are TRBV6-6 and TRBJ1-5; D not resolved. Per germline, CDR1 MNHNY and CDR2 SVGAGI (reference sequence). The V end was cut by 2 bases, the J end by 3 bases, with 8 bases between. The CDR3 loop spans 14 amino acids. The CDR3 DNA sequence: TGTGCCAGCAGTTACACAGAGTACAATCAGCCCCAGCATTTT. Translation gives CASSYTEYNQPQHF.